The sequence of this TCR beta chain was determined in a study of control samples from healthy donors and cancer patients. This CDR3 is 14 amino acids long. Germline CDR1 and CDR2: MNHEY and SMNVEV (reference sequence). V was trimmed by 7 bases and J by 4 bases, leaving 16 bases between them. Repertoires were generated with immunoSEQ multiplex PCR, while TCRdb's copy carries only in-frame clones and drops some. The sample contains 100,000 to 150,000 clones, more than 70% of which appear only once. The source material was blood. The sequence was collected from a man aged 60 to 69 in good health. V and J are TRBV27 and TRBJ1-2; D remains ambiguous. The CDR3, as DNA: TGTGCCAGCAAGGACGGGAGTGTAGGCTATGGCTACACCTTC. Translation gives CASKDGSVGYGYTF.